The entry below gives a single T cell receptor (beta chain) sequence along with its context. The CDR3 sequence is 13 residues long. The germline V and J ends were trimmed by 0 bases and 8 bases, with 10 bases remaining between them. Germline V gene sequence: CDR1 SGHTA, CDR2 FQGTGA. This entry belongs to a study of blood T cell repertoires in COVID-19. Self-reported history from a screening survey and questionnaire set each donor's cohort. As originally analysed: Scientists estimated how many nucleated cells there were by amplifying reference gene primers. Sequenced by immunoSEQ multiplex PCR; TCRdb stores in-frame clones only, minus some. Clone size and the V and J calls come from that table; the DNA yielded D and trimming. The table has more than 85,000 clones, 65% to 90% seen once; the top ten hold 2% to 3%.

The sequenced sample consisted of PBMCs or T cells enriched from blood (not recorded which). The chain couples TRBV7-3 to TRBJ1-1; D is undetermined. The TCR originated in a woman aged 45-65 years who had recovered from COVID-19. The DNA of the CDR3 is TGTGCCAGCAGCTTAACGGCGGAACTAGAAGCTTTCTTT. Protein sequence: CASSLTAELEAFF. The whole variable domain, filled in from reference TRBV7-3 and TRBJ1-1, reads GAGVSQTPSNKVTEKGKYVELRCDPISGHTALYWYRQSLGQGPEFLIYFQGTGAADDSGLPNDRFFAVRPEGSVSTLKIQRTERGDSAVYLCASSLTAELEAFFGQGTRLTVV.